This entry lists 26 T cell receptor beta chains sequenced from one sample in a study of T-cell reconstitution after alpha-beta-depleted transplantation in children (dated by TCRdb to 2016 to 2017). To prepare the library, PCR was applied. This sample was sequenced with an Illumina HiSeq 2500. TCR libraries were prepared with molecular barcoding, using unique molecular identifiers to normalize TCRbeta repertoire quantification. TCRdb reran the public reads through fastp at Q25 and MiXCR, keeping productive beta chains. Rows are combined by CDR3 protein, so each entry shows the most common genes and DNA. This sample holds around 800,000 distinct CDR3 sequences; 16% were observed only once. The ten largest clones represent under 6% of the sample. The treatment or condition label here, explained by the study, means: allogeneic hematopoietic cell transplantation with graft depleted of TCRalphabeta T cells and CD19 B cells.

This specimen was PBMCs, mostly from graft donor cells, taken 360 days after TCRalphabeta/CD19-depleted stem cell transplant. The receptors come from a male patient between 5 and 17 years old who had a stem cell transplant for acute lymphoblastic leukemia, so the T cells may come from the graft donor.

This clonotype was seen only a few times. The chain has TRBV7-8 and TRBJ2-5, with 7 bases aligning to TRBD1. Germline CDR1 is SGHVS and CDR2 is FQNEAQ. CDR3 length: 15 amino acids. Trimming at V came to 11 bases and at J to 5 bases, leaving 17 bases not matched to a gene. CDR3 bases: TGTGCCGGATCCCGCGTGGCCCCAGGGGGTGAGACCCAGTACTTC. As protein: CAGSRVAPGGETQYF.

This clonotype has only a few counts. The V gene is TRBV29-1, the J gene TRBJ2-7; TRBD1 matches 7 bases. The CDR3 covers 13 residues. Losses at the gene ends were 1 base for V and 3 bases for J; bases not matched to a gene: 3. Germline V CDR1 and CDR2: SQVTM, ANQGSEA. DNA of the CDR3: TGCAGCGTTGAAGCTAGACAGGGCTACGAGCAGTACTTC. It codes for CSVEARQGYEQYF.

This clonotype has a handful of counts. The rearrangement joins TRBV5-1 to TRBJ2-7, with TRBD1 matching over 11 bases. The trim removed 9 bases at V and 3 bases at J, leaving 14 bases unmatched. The germline V gene encodes CDR1 SGHRS and CDR2 YFSETQ. The CDR3 totals 16 residues. The CDR3 loop reads CAITTTLGQGDYEQYF. As DNA, the CDR3 is TGCGCCATCACTACAACCCTGGGACAGGGGGACTACGAGCAGTACTTC.

This clonotype was observed a few times. The chain couples TRBV7-9 to TRBJ1-3; perhaps TRBD1 as D (5 bases). The CDR3 runs to 17 residues. The V end lost 3 bases, the J end lost 3 bases, and 18 bases lay between the germline ends. Germline CDR1 SEHNR, CDR2 FQNEAQ (reference sequence). As DNA, the CDR3 is TGTGCCAGCAGCTTCTCACTTCCTCGGGACGGTGGAAACACCATATATTTT. Translated: CASSFSLPRDGGNTIYF.

This clonotype came up many times. This rearrangement joins TRBV20-1 to TRBJ2-5; 7 bases agree with TRBD1. CDR3 length: 15 amino acids. Losses at the gene ends were 4 bases for V and 1 base for J; bases not matched to a gene: 9. Germline CDR1 reads DFQATT; CDR2 reads SNEGSKA (reference sequence). CDR3 DNA sequence: TGCAGTGCTATGGAACGAAGGGGGCTCCAAGAGACCCAGTACTTC. This sequence encodes CSAMERRGLQETQYF.

The chain employs TRBV11-2 and TRBJ2-1; 9 nucleotides match TRBD2. J was trimmed by 0 bases and V by 5 bases; bases with no gene match: 20. The CDR3 sequence is 21 residues long. The V gene's germline CDR1 is SGHAT and CDR2 FQNNGV. CDR3 sequence (DNA): TGTGCCAGCAGCCACCTCACCTTAGCGGGAGTTCTGCTTTGCTCCTACAATGAGCAGTTCTTC. Protein sequence: CASSHLTLAGVLLCSYNEQFF.

This clonotype was counted only a few times. This chain joins TRBV9 and TRBJ2-1; a weak D match, TRBD2 (6 bases). Germline CDR1 SGDLS, CDR2 YYNGEE. Between the trimmed V and J ends, which lost 0 bases and 3 bases, there was a span of 13 bases. The CDR3 consists of 16 residues. The CDR3 DNA is TGTGCCAGCAGCGTAGTAATCGGGGGACTCTACAATGAGCAGTTCTTC. Translated: CASSVVIGGLYNEQFF.

The chain couples TRBV7-2 to TRBJ2-2; D is possibly TRBD2 (5 bases). V was clipped by 1 base and J by 4 bases, with 13 bases between them. The CDR3 length is 16 residues. CDR1 is SGHTA and CDR2 is FQGNSA in the germline V gene. The CDR3 DNA reads as TGTGCCAGCAGCTTAGGAGGGTACCGGGTCACCGGGGAGCTGTTTTTT. Protein sequence: CASSLGGYRVTGELFF.

This chain links TRBV18 with TRBJ2-2; D is unresolved. Germline V gene sequence: CDR1 KGHSH, CDR2 LQKENI. This CDR3 spans 13 amino acids. V gave up 5 bases and J gave up 6 bases, with 10 bases separating them. This CDR3 is CASSNQKSGELFF. DNA of the CDR3: TGTGCCAGCTCAAACCAAAAGTCCGGGGAGCTGTTTTTT.

This clonotype was seen a handful of times. The chain has TRBV4-2 and TRBJ1-5, with a possible D match to TRBD1 (6 bases). The V gene's germline CDR1 is LGHNA and CDR2 YNFKEQ. CDR3 length: 15 residues. V dropped 0 bases and J dropped 5 bases, with 11 bases sitting between them. This CDR3 reads CASSQDGAGDQPQHF. The CDR3 region has the DNA TGTGCCAGCAGCCAAGATGGGGCAGGGGATCAGCCCCAGCATTTT.

This clonotype appeared many times. The chain combines TRBV4-2 with TRBJ2-7; D uncertain. Germline V gives CDR1 LGHNA, CDR2 YNFKEQ. This CDR3 is built from 13 residues. V dropped 0 bases and J dropped 2 bases, with 5 bases sitting between them. CDR3 sequence reads: CASSQEGTYEQYF. CDR3 nucleotides: TGTGCCAGCAGCCAAGAAGGAACCTACGAGCAGTACTTC.

This chain links TRBV2 with TRBJ2-3, with 7 bases matching TRBD1. From germline, CDR1 is SNHLY and CDR2 FYNNEI. The CDR3 consists of 17 residues. V was pared by 5 bases and J by 0 bases, with 11 bases of the junction left unmatched. The CDR3 sequence: CASSLTLDRASTDTQYF. The CDR3 DNA follows: TGTGCCAGCAGTCTTACCCTTGACAGGGCTAGCACAGATACGCAGTATTTT.

The genes are TRBV20-1 and TRBJ2-1, with D unclear. The germline V gene encodes CDR1 DFQATT and CDR2 SNEGSKA (reference sequence). The CDR3 consists of 13 residues. Deletions cut 1 base from V and 6 bases from J, with 10 bases between. In nucleotides, the CDR3 is TGCAGTGCTAGAGGGTGGATCGGCAATGAGCAGTTCTTC. Translation gives CSARGWIGNEQFF.

This clonotype was observed many times. V and J are TRBV20-1 and TRBJ2-7; D call uncertain. V gave up 2 bases and J gave up 4 bases, with 6 bases separating them. The germline CDR1 and CDR2 sequences are DFQATT and SNEGSKA (reference sequence). The CDR3 consists of 11 residues. CDR3 protein: CSARQVYEQYF. The CDR3 DNA follows: TGCAGTGCTAGACAAGTTTACGAGCAGTACTTC.

This clonotype was found a few times. The rearrangement uses TRBV12-3 or TRBV12-4 and TRBJ2-1; TRBD2 matches at 10 bases. After removal of 3 bases from V and 6 bases from J, the junction contained 8 bases not matched to a gene. This CDR3 spans 16 amino acids. The DNA for the CDR3 is TGTGCCAGCAGTTTCCTAGCGGGAGATAGGGGCAATGAGCAGTTCTTC. Amino acids: CASSFLAGDRGNEQFF.

This clonotype was seen a handful of times. Given a much more abundant clone one base away, this may be a read error. The CDR3 here is CASSITYNEQFF. The CDR3 region has the DNA TGCGCCAGCAGCATTACCTACAATGAGCAGTTCTTC. The V call is TRBV4-1, the J call TRBJ2-1; D not resolved. CDR1 and CDR2 from the germline V gene are MGHRA and YSYEKL. This CDR3 is built from 12 residues. Trimming cost V 5 bases and J 2 bases, with 4 bases left between them.

The chain uses TRBV6-1 and TRBJ1-2; TRBD1 aligns across 10 bases. With V trimmed by 5 bases and J by 5 bases, 8 bases remained unmatched. Germline CDR1 and CDR2: MNHNS and SASEGT. The CDR3 totals 15 residues. Here the CDR3 reads CASSTMRTGGYGYTF. In DNA, the CDR3 is TGTGCCAGCAGTACGATGCGGACAGGGGGATATGGCTACACCTTC.

This clonotype has a handful of counts. The chain combines TRBV6-5 with TRBJ2-7; D possibly corresponds to TRBD2 (6 bases). CDR1 is MNHEY, CDR2 SVGAGI, per germline. CDR3 length equals 14 residues. Trimming cost V 6 bases and J 1 base, with 13 bases left between them. CDR3 in amino acids: CASRYGTPSYEQYF. DNA of the CDR3: TGTGCCAGCAGGTACGGGACTCCGTCCTACGAGCAGTACTTC.

V and J are TRBV20-1 and TRBJ2-7; 9 positions match TRBD2. The junction had 10 bases not matched to a gene; V was cut back by 5 bases and J by 2 bases. The CDR3 length is 15 residues. The germline V gene encodes CDR1 DFQATT and CDR2 SNEGSKA (reference sequence). The CDR3 is CSARNGASGAYEQYF. CDR3 nucleotides: TGCAGTGCTCGGAATGGGGCTAGCGGGGCCTACGAGCAGTACTTC.

A few counts support this clonotype. This sequence joins TRBV12-3 or TRBV12-4 and TRBJ2-7; 9 bases map to TRBD2. This CDR3 has 15 amino acids. Trimming at V came to 2 bases and at J to 3 bases, leaving 5 bases not matched to a gene. CDR3 coding DNA: TGTGCCAGCAGTTTATTTCTAGCGGGACTCTACGAGCAGTACTTC. Amino acids: CASSLFLAGLYEQYF.

This chain links TRBV6-2 or TRBV6-3 with TRBJ2-5; 7 nucleotides align to TRBD1. Losses at the gene ends were 0 bases for V and 4 bases for J; bases not matched to a gene: 8. Germline values: CDR1 MNHEY, CDR2 SVGEGT. This CDR3 is 16 amino acids long. The CDR3 reads CASSYSLLRGRETQYF. For the CDR3, the DNA is TGTGCCAGCAGTTACTCGTTGTTAAGGGGGCGAGAGACCCAGTACTTC.

This clonotype has more than one count but fewer than ten. This chain connects TRBV7-7 to TRBJ2-2, with TRBD2 matching over 11 bases. The V gene's germline CDR1 is SSHAT and CDR2 FNYEAQ (reference sequence). The V segment lost 3 bases and the J segment 3 bases; nucleotides outside the gene matches: 15. This CDR3 has 20 residues. The DNA for the CDR3 is TGTGCCAGCAGCTTGTCGTACTATCGCCTACTAGCGGGGGACACCGGGGAGCTGTTTTTT. Translating it yields CASSLSYYRLLAGDTGELFF.

This clonotype showed up just once. The chain combines TRBV11-2 with TRBJ1-1, with unresolved D. This CDR3 is 17 amino acids long. Germline values: CDR1 SGHAT, CDR2 FQNNGV. With 0 bases removed from V and 1 base from J, the gap between germline ends came to 15 bases. CDR3 bases: TGTGCCAGCAGCTTAGAGCCGCGAGGGCTCCCGAACACTGAAGCTTTCTTT. It encodes CASSLEPRGLPNTEAFF.

The chain employs TRBV11-2 and TRBJ2-5, with 7 bases lining up with TRBD1. The V segment lost 5 bases and the J segment 2 bases; nucleotides outside the gene matches: 8. The germline V gene encodes CDR1 SGHAT and CDR2 FQNNGV. There are 15 residues in the CDR3. The CDR3 DNA is TGTGCCAGCAGCGGCTTGGACAGGAGGCAAGAGACCCAGTACTTC. Translated: CASSGLDRRQETQYF.

The chain combines TRBV5-6 with TRBJ2-1, with 10 bases that match TRBD2. Germline V gene sequence: CDR1 SGHDT, CDR2 YYEEEE. After removal of 4 bases from V and 9 bases from J, the junction contained 1 base not matched to a gene. CDR3 length: 12 residues. Here the CDR3 reads CASSRTSGEQFF. The CDR3 DNA is TGTGCCAGCAGCCGGACTAGCGGTGAGCAGTTCTTC.

A few counts support this clonotype. The rearrangement uses TRBV5-1 and TRBJ1-4, with D uncertain. This CDR3 region has 15 residues. Germline values: CDR1 SGHRS, CDR2 YFSETQ. Trimming left V 0 bases short and J 4 bases short, with 10 bases between. The CDR3 region is CASSLVTGHNEKLFF. In DNA, the CDR3 is TGCGCCAGCAGCTTGGTTACCGGGCATAATGAAAAACTGTTTTTT.